These T cell receptor beta chains were read from a single sample in a study of blood T cell repertoires in COVID-19. TCRdb's copy holds only in-frame clones and misses some; the assay was immunoSEQ multiplex PCR. The profile shows 150,000 to 250,000 clones, around 95% of them singletons. Sample: peripheral blood. The receptors come from a man aged 25-45 years with COVID-19, enrolled during active disease. The CDR3 runs from the conserved cysteine through the conserved F or W. A D gene is named only where the DNA matches it firmly. Expanded clones are given a class, and other clones once, few, many or no size at all.

J gene,V gene,D gene,clone size,CDR3 protein,CDR3 DNA
TRBJ1-2,TRBV11-1,-,-,CASSLSGDGYTF,TGTGCCAGCAGCTTAAGCGGGGATGGCTACACCTTC
TRBJ2-1,TRBV10-2,-,-,CASSDSSYNEQFF,TGCGCCAGCTCTGACAGCTCCTACAATGAGCAGTTCTTC
TRBJ2-2,TRBV7-9,-,-,CASSFTGGGELFF,TGTGCCAGCAGCTTTACGGGTGGCGGGGAGCTGTTTTTT
TRBJ2-7,TRBV2,-,-,CASGTRLSSYEQYF,TGTGCCAGTGGCACCAGACTATCCTCCTACGAGCAGTACTTC
TRBJ1-2,TRBV5-1,-,-,CASSQGQGANYGYTF,TGCGCCAGCAGCCAAGGACAAGGTGCTAACTATGGCTACACCTTC
TRBJ1-2,TRBV10-1,-,once,CASSESPDYGYTF,TGCGCCAGCAGTGAGTCCCCAGACTATGGCTACACCTTC
TRBJ2-5,TRBV18,-,-,CASSPGAEETQYF,TGTGCCAGCTCACCAGGGGCGGAAGAGACCCAGTACTTC
TRBJ2-7,TRBV7-7,-,-,CASSEQGGEQYF,TGTGCCAGCAGCGAGCAGGGAGGCGAGCAGTACTTC
TRBJ1-2,TRBV6-5,TRBD1,-,CASSRQGLGYTF,TGTGCCAGCAGTCGACAGGGCCTTGGCTACACCTTC
TRBJ2-5,TRBV30,-,-,CAWSPESGTQYF,TGTGCCTGGAGTCCGGAGAGTGGGACCCAGTACTTC
TRBJ2-1,TRBV30,TRBD1,-,CAWSRSGTGGNEQFF,TGTGCCTGGAGTAGGTCGGGGACAGGGGGGAATGAGCAGTTCTTC
TRBJ2-5,TRBV2,TRBD2,-,CASSDPHLRGGVIGETQYF,TGTGCCAGCAGTGACCCCCATTTGCGGGGGGGTGTTATAGGAGAGACCCAGTACTTC
TRBJ1-2,TRBV6-5,-,-,CASSYLGVGYGYTF,TGTGCCAGCAGTTACCTAGGGGTGGGGTATGGCTACACCTTC
TRBJ1-1,TRBV6-1,-,-,CASSEAKVSSTEAFF,TGTGCCAGCAGTGAAGCTAAAGTAAGTAGCACTGAAGCTTTCTTT
TRBJ1-2,TRBV5-4,TRBD1,once,CASSLEGAYGYTF,TGTGCCAGCAGCTTGGAGGGGGCCTATGGCTACACCTTC
TRBJ2-4,TRBV11-2,-,-,CASSLGAMVKNIQYF,TGTGCCAGCAGCTTGGGGGCCATGGTCAAAAACATTCAGTACTTC
TRBJ1-1,TRBV19,-,-,CASSRGTSNTEAFF,TGTGCCAGTAGTAGAGGGACATCGAACACTGAAGCTTTCTTT